A selection of T cell receptor beta chains follows, all from one sample in a study of early T cells in non-severe SARS-CoV-2 infection. TCRdb processed the 5' RACE reads anew with MiXCR; each CDR3 protein has one entry. In the table there are fewer than 120,000 distinct CDR3 sequences, roughly an eighth of which are singletons. The sample in question was whole blood, obtained at baseline. The receptor source for this set is an adult who was a healthcare worker with PCR-confirmed SARS-CoV-2 infection or an uninfected control (not recorded which). CDR3s include the opening cysteine and the closing phenylalanine or tryptophan. Each record gives: D gene, clone size, V gene, J gene, CDR3 protein, CDR3 DNA. The D gene is left open where the match is weak. The size entry is marked missing in some rows and otherwise reads once, few, many or a size class.

d_gene: .
abundance: .
v_gene: TRBV19
j_gene: TRBJ2-5
CDR3aa: CASSAGSVETQYF
CDR3nt: TGTGCCAGTAGCGCAGGGTCCGTGGAGACCCAGTACTTC

d_gene: .
abundance: few
v_gene: TRBV28
j_gene: TRBJ1-5
CDR3aa: CASSLRREGQPQHF
CDR3nt: TGTGCCAGCAGTTTAAGGCGGGAGGGTCAGCCCCAGCATTTT

d_gene: .
abundance: few
v_gene: TRBV4-1
j_gene: TRBJ1-6
CDR3aa: CASSQTSYNSPLHF
CDR3nt: TGCGCCAGCAGCCAGACCTCTTATAATTCACCCCTCCACTTT

d_gene: TRBD2
abundance: .
v_gene: TRBV4-1
j_gene: TRBJ2-5
CDR3aa: CASSQPSGEETQYF
CDR3nt: TGCGCCAGCAGCCAACCCAGCGGGGAAGAGACCCAGTACTTC

d_gene: .
abundance: .
v_gene: TRBV18
j_gene: TRBJ2-4
CDR3aa: CASSPDASPKNIQYF
CDR3nt: TGTGCCAGCTCACCAGACGCCAGTCCCAAAAACATTCAGTACTTC

d_gene: TRBD1
abundance: .
v_gene: TRBV29-1
j_gene: TRBJ1-1
CDR3aa: CSVRDRMNTEAFF
CDR3nt: TGCAGCGTTAGGGACAGGATGAACACTGAAGCTTTCTTT

d_gene: .
abundance: few
v_gene: TRBV5-1
j_gene: TRBJ1-1
CDR3aa: CASSLYVNTEAFF
CDR3nt: TGCGCCAGCAGCTTATACGTGAACACTGAAGCTTTCTTT

d_gene: .
abundance: many
v_gene: TRBV20-1
j_gene: TRBJ2-3
CDR3aa: CSARISHTDTQYF
CDR3nt: TGCAGTGCTAGGATCTCCCACACAGATACGCAGTATTTT

d_gene: .
abundance: .
v_gene: TRBV2
j_gene: TRBJ1-1
CDR3aa: CASRVGEAFF
CDR3nt: TGTGCCAGCAGGGTGGGCGAAGCTTTCTTT

d_gene: .
abundance: few
v_gene: TRBV6-5
j_gene: TRBJ1-5
CDR3aa: CARGRDRTCNQPQHF
CDR3nt: TGTGCCAGGGGGAGAGACAGGACCTGCAATCAGCCCCAGCATTTT

d_gene: .
abundance: .
v_gene: TRBV7-2
j_gene: TRBJ1-1
CDR3aa: CASRPAGTEAFF
CDR3nt: TGTGCCAGCAGGCCAGCAGGGACTGAAGCTTTCTTT

d_gene: .
abundance: many
v_gene: TRBV5-1
j_gene: TRBJ2-5
CDR3aa: CASSLAVGDGEETQYF
CDR3nt: TGCGCCAGCAGCTTGGCGGTTGGGGACGGAGAAGAGACCCAGTACTTC

d_gene: .
abundance: .
v_gene: TRBV11-2
j_gene: TRBJ1-5
CDR3aa: CASGQGQPQHF
CDR3nt: TGTGCCAGCGGTCAGGGTCAGCCCCAGCATTTT

d_gene: TRBD1
abundance: .
v_gene: TRBV4-1
j_gene: TRBJ2-5
CDR3aa: CASSQGRYGTGPQETQYF
CDR3nt: TGCGCCAGCAGCCAAGGGAGGTACGGGACAGGACCACAAGAGACCCAGTACTTC

d_gene: TRBD1
abundance: few
v_gene: TRBV7-8
j_gene: TRBJ2-3
CDR3aa: CASSWDRLTDTQYF
CDR3nt: TGTGCCAGCAGTTGGGACAGACTCACAGATACGCAGTATTTT

d_gene: .
abundance: few
v_gene: TRBV29-1
j_gene: TRBJ2-5
CDR3aa: CSVWVGRGTQYF
CDR3nt: TGCAGCGTCTGGGTCGGACGTGGGACCCAGTACTTC

d_gene: .
abundance: many
v_gene: TRBV27
j_gene: TRBJ2-4
CDR3aa: CASSPIAKNIQYF
CDR3nt: TGTGCCAGCAGTCCGATAGCCAAAAACATTCAGTACTTC

d_gene: .
abundance: .
v_gene: TRBV25-1
j_gene: TRBJ2-7
CDR3aa: CAASPGLSYEQYF
CDR3nt: TGTGCCGCAAGCCCGGGACTTTCCTACGAGCAGTACTTC

d_gene: TRBD1
abundance: few
v_gene: TRBV29-1
j_gene: TRBJ2-7
CDR3aa: CSVGTGPSYEQYF
CDR3nt: TGCAGCGTTGGGACAGGGCCATCCTACGAGCAGTACTTC

d_gene: TRBD1
abundance: few
v_gene: TRBV15
j_gene: TRBJ1-1
CDR3aa: CATSGRTGGYNTEAFF
CDR3nt: TGTGCCACCAGCGGACGGACAGGGGGCTATAACACTGAAGCTTTCTTT

d_gene: .
abundance: .
v_gene: TRBV5-5
j_gene: TRBJ1-2
CDR3aa: CASSRLLGAGHGYTF
CDR3nt: TGTGCCAGCAGCCGGCTGCTTGGGGCGGGACATGGCTACACCTTC

d_gene: .
abundance: once
v_gene: TRBV11-3
j_gene: TRBJ2-1
CDR3aa: CASSLVYGNEQFF
CDR3nt: TGTGCCAGCAGCTTAGTTTACGGCAATGAGCAGTTCTTC

d_gene: TRBD1
abundance: many
v_gene: TRBV6-2/TRBV6-3
j_gene: TRBJ2-1
CDR3aa: CASSSDREDNEQFF
CDR3nt: TGTGCCAGCAGTTCGGACAGGGAGGACAATGAGCAGTTCTTC

d_gene: .
abundance: .
v_gene: TRBV6-6
j_gene: TRBJ2-2
CDR3aa: CASSPPRRKSTGELFF
CDR3nt: TGTGCCAGCAGCCCTCCACGACGGAAATCCACCGGGGAGCTGTTTTTT

d_gene: TRBD2
abundance: .
v_gene: TRBV11-2
j_gene: TRBJ2-7
CDR3aa: CASSRDYTAYEQYF
CDR3nt: TGTGCCAGCAGCCGGGACTACACCGCCTACGAGCAGTACTTC

d_gene: .
abundance: few
v_gene: TRBV24-1
j_gene: TRBJ1-2
CDR3aa: CATSGAGTDHYGYTF
CDR3nt: TGTGCCACCAGTGGGGCCGGAACGGACCACTATGGCTACACCTTC

d_gene: .
abundance: few
v_gene: TRBV7-2
j_gene: TRBJ2-5
CDR3aa: CASSFQTGQQETQYF
CDR3nt: TGTGCCAGCAGCTTTCAAACAGGGCAACAAGAGACCCAGTACTTC

d_gene: .
abundance: few
v_gene: TRBV4-1
j_gene: TRBJ2-3
CDR3aa: CASRWTQTETDTQYF
CDR3nt: TGCGCCAGCCGATGGACCCAGACGGAGACAGATACGCAGTATTTT

d_gene: .
abundance: .
v_gene: TRBV19
j_gene: TRBJ2-2
CDR3aa: CASSTPQGWTGELFF
CDR3nt: TGTGCCAGTAGTACCCCCCAGGGTTGGACCGGGGAGCTGTTTTTT

d_gene: .
abundance: many
v_gene: TRBV7-2
j_gene: TRBJ2-3
CDR3aa: CASTLGGPHTDTQYF
CDR3nt: TGTGCCAGCACCCTCGGGGGACCCCACACAGATACGCAGTATTTT

d_gene: .
abundance: many
v_gene: TRBV20-1
j_gene: TRBJ2-1
CDR3aa: CSAMDTSHEQFF
CDR3nt: TGCAGTGCTATGGACACTAGTCATGAGCAGTTCTTC

d_gene: .
abundance: .
v_gene: TRBV30
j_gene: TRBJ2-7
CDR3aa: CAWQVSYEQYF
CDR3nt: TGTGCCTGGCAGGTCTCCTACGAGCAGTACTTC

d_gene: .
abundance: few
v_gene: TRBV28
j_gene: TRBJ2-7
CDR3aa: CASSLFAGKGKEQYF
CDR3nt: TGTGCCAGCAGTTTATTCGCGGGAAAAGGGAAGGAGCAGTACTTC

d_gene: TRBD2
abundance: .
v_gene: TRBV4-1
j_gene: TRBJ2-1
CDR3aa: CASSQGWAGLINEQFF
CDR3nt: TGCGCCAGCAGCCAAGGTTGGGCGGGACTAATCAATGAGCAGTTCTTC

d_gene: .
abundance: few
v_gene: TRBV10-3
j_gene: TRBJ2-3
CDR3aa: CAILGTDTQYF
CDR3nt: TGTGCCATCCTGGGCACAGATACGCAGTATTTT

d_gene: .
abundance: many
v_gene: TRBV12-3/TRBV12-4
j_gene: TRBJ2-7
CDR3aa: CASSPGLGEQYF
CDR3nt: TGTGCCAGCAGCCCAGGGCTTGGGGAGCAGTACTTC

d_gene: .
abundance: many
v_gene: TRBV12-3/TRBV12-4
j_gene: TRBJ1-2
CDR3aa: CASIRGRLNYGYTF
CDR3nt: TGTGCCAGCATCAGGGGCAGACTAAACTATGGCTACACCTTC

d_gene: TRBD1
abundance: few
v_gene: TRBV6-1
j_gene: TRBJ1-1
CDR3aa: CASTGQGGTEAFF
CDR3nt: TGTGCCAGCACCGGACAGGGAGGAACTGAAGCTTTCTTT

d_gene: .
abundance: .
v_gene: TRBV2
j_gene: TRBJ2-7
CDR3aa: CASSRAATYEQYF
CDR3nt: TGTGCCAGCAGCCGGGCAGCCACCTACGAGCAGTACTTC

d_gene: .
abundance: few
v_gene: TRBV3-1
j_gene: TRBJ1-5
CDR3aa: CASSQGGGIVPQHF
CDR3nt: TGTGCCAGCAGCCAAGGCGGGGGTATAGTGCCCCAGCATTTT

d_gene: .
abundance: .
v_gene: TRBV3-1
j_gene: TRBJ1-6
CDR3aa: CASSVTRAPLHF
CDR3nt: TGTGCCAGCAGCGTTACCAGGGCGCCCCTCCACTTT

d_gene: .
abundance: few
v_gene: TRBV12-3/TRBV12-4
j_gene: TRBJ2-5
CDR3aa: CASSQGPRPETQYF
CDR3nt: TGTGCCAGCAGTCAGGGACCGCGCCCAGAGACCCAGTACTTC

d_gene: .
abundance: few
v_gene: TRBV20-1
j_gene: TRBJ1-1
CDR3aa: CSARAGTNTEAFF
CDR3nt: TGCAGTGCCCGCGCAGGGACGAACACTGAAGCTTTCTTT

d_gene: TRBD1
abundance: .
v_gene: TRBV3-1
j_gene: TRBJ1-1
CDR3aa: CASSQARGSEAFF
CDR3nt: TGTGCCAGCAGCCAAGCCAGGGGGTCTGAAGCTTTCTTT

d_gene: TRBD1
abundance: many
v_gene: TRBV20-1
j_gene: TRBJ2-1
CDR3aa: CSAREPGQGARGEQFF
CDR3nt: TGCAGTGCTAGAGAGCCGGGACAGGGGGCGCGGGGTGAGCAGTTCTTC